The next 5 T cell receptor beta chains were all read from a single sample in a study of neoadjuvant nivolumab and ipilimumab in lung cancer. Assay used: immunoSEQ multiplex PCR; TCRdb lists only in-frame clones, some missing. The table has nearly 7,500 clones, approximately 89% seen once. The sample consisted of tumor tissue, taken after neoadjuvant nivolumab, alone or with ipilimumab, at or shortly before surgery. These receptors were taken from an adult with non-small cell lung cancer.

The chain has TRBV4-3 and TRBJ2-7; 9 nucleotides line up with TRBD2. The germline CDR1 and CDR2 sequences are LGHNA and YSLEER. Trimming took 1 base from V and 3 from J; bases not matched to a gene: 4. This CDR3 has 15 amino acids. This chain's CDR3 is CASSQGLAGNYEQYF. The CDR3 bases are TGCGCCAGCAGCCAAGGGCTAGCGGGGAACTACGAGCAGTACTTC.

The rearrangement links TRBV6-5 to TRBJ1-1, with D perhaps TRBD1 (5 bases). The V gene lost 9 bases and the J gene lost 2 bases, with 13 bases spanning the gap. This CDR3 contains 13 residues. Germline CDR1 reads MNHEY; CDR2 reads SVGAGI. CDR3 nucleotides: TGTGCCAGTTTCCCGACAGCAAACACTGAAGCTTTCTTT. This sequence encodes CASFPTANTEAFF.

The chain employs TRBV29-1 and TRBJ1-4, with TRBD1 matching over 7 bases. Trimming took 2 bases from V and 3 from J; bases not matched to a gene: 6. This CDR3 comprises 15 residues. Germline V CDR1 and CDR2: SQVTM, ANQGSEA. CDR3 sequence (DNA): TGCAGCGTTGAATGGGAGGGGGCCTCTAATGAAAAACTGTTTTTT. This gives the protein CSVEWEGASNEKLFF. The full variable domain, completed using reference TRBV29-1 and TRBJ1-4, is SAVISQKPSRDICQRGTSLTIQCQVDSQVTMMFWYRQQPGQSLTLIATANQGSEATYESGFVIDKFPISRPNLTFSTLTVSNMSPEDSSIYLCSVEWEGASNEKLFFGSGTQLSVL.

This clone has a single count. The chain recombines TRBV29-1 with TRBJ2-2; tentatively, D is TRBD1 (6 bases). The CDR3 runs to 13 residues. Germline V gives CDR1 SQVTM, CDR2 ANQGSEA. V lost 4 bases to trimming and J lost 8 bases, with 14 bases between them. The CDR3 coding sequence is TGCAGCGTTGGAGTCAGGGGCGGTGGGGAGCTGTTTTTT. Protein product: CSVGVRGGGELFF.

CDR3 in amino acids: CASSLAQYTEAFF. The DNA for the CDR3 is TGCGCCAGCAGCTTGGCACAGTACACTGAAGCTTTCTTT. This sequence joins TRBV5-1 and TRBJ1-1; D gene unclear. Germline CDR1 and CDR2: SGHRS and YFSETQ. The CDR3 has 13 amino acids. Trimming shortened V by 0 bases and J by 3 bases, and 6 bases separated the two germline ends.